These T cell receptor beta chains were read from a single sample in a study of CD8+ T cells in alopecia areata. Profiling relied on immunoSEQ multiplex PCR, and the TCRdb table lists in-frame clones only, not all of them. In the table there are some 130,000 clones, 53% of which are singletons. The input for sequencing was CD4+ T cells sorted from blood, taken at week 4, from a patient treated with tofacitinib. Every receptor here comes from a human donor with alopecia areata. Each CDR3 is given with its conserved first and last residue. A D gene is named only where the DNA matches it firmly. Some rows have no size entry. The others give once, few or many, or a class for an expanded clone.

TRBJ2-1	NA	12	TRBV2	NA	CASSGLLQHQFF	TGTGCCAGCAGTGGACTCCTCCAGCATCAGTTCTTC
TRBJ1-2	NA	15	TRBV30	few	CAWRDAGSTNYGYTF	TGTGCCTGGAGGGATGCGGGTTCCACCAACTATGGCTACACCTTC
TRBJ1-2	NA	13	TRBV9	once	CASSADGFGGYTF	TGTGCCAGCAGCGCGGACGGCTTTGGTGGCTACACCTTC
TRBJ2-5	NA	13	TRBV5-6	NA	CASSRVHQETQYF	TGTGCCAGCAGCCGCGTCCACCAAGAGACCCAGTACTTC
TRBJ2-7	NA	12	TRBV11-2	NA	CASSSGAYEQYF	TGTGCCAGCAGCTCGGGAGCCTACGAGCAGTACTTC
TRBJ1-5	NA	14	TRBV19	NA	CASSFSGPPDPQHF	TGTGCCAGTAGTTTTTCCGGACCTCCGGATCCCCAGCATTTT
TRBJ1-6	TRBD1	18	TRBV30	NA	CAWSRDRGPAAQPGPLHF	TGTGCCTGGAGTCGGGACAGGGGGCCCGCCGCCCAACCAGGACCCCTCCACTTT
TRBJ1-2	NA	12	TRBV30	NA	CAWDPGVDGYTF	TGTGCCTGGGACCCAGGGGTGGATGGCTACACCTTC
TRBJ1-5	TRBD1	14	TRBV29-1	NA	CSVVGTQGDQPQHF	TGCAGCGTCGTAGGGACCCAGGGGGATCAGCCCCAGCATTTT
TRBJ2-7	TRBD1	16	TRBV5-6	NA	CASSLRSGQEDYEQYF	TGTGCCAGCAGCTTGCGTTCGGGACAGGAGGATTACGAGCAGTACTTC
TRBJ1-5	NA	15	TRBV30	few	CAWKHGPLGDQPQHF	TGTGCCTGGAAACACGGACCCTTGGGTGATCAGCCCCAGCATTTT
TRBJ1-1	NA	13	TRBV29-1	NA	CSVGVFGATEAFF	TGCAGCGTTGGGGTCTTCGGAGCCACTGAAGCTTTCTTT
TRBJ2-3	TRBD2	15	TRBV11-2	once	CASSFFAGGSDTQYF	TGTGCCAGCAGCTTTTTTGCGGGAGGCTCAGATACGCAGTATTTT
TRBJ1-1	TRBD1	14	TRBV30	few	CAWRRQGGGLDAFF	TGTGCCTGGAGACGACAGGGTGGGGGATTAGATGCTTTCTTT
TRBJ1-1	TRBD1	13	TRBV4-1	NA	CASSQETGEEAFF	TGCGCCAGCAGCCAGGAGACAGGGGAGGAAGCTTTCTTT
TRBJ2-3	NA	13	TRBV10-3	NA	CAISTAVTDTQYF	TGTGCCATCAGTACGGCGGTCACAGATACGCAGTATTTT
TRBJ1-1	TRBD1	15	TRBV6-5	NA	CASSYKSGGDTEAFF	TGTGCCAGCAGTTACAAGTCAGGGGGTGATACTGAAGCTTTCTTT
TRBJ2-2	NA	19	TRBV5-1	NA	CASSLRGLRSAANTGELFF	TGCGCCAGCAGCCTGCGGGGACTCAGGTCGGCCGCGAACACCGGGGAGCTGTTTTTT
TRBJ2-7	NA	10	TRBV29-1	NA	CSAGTYEQYF	TGCAGCGCCGGAACCTACGAGCAGTACTTC
TRBJ2-7	NA	14	TRBV18	few	CASSPPVGDYEQYF	TGTGCCAGCTCACCACCGGTAGGGGACTACGAGCAGTACTTC